Listed here is a single TCR beta chain. Construction of the TCRbeta library involved unique molecular identifiers. TCRdb fed the PCR reads into MiXCR, producing one record per CDR3 protein. The repertoire holds 700,000 to 950,000 distinct CDR3 sequences, approximately 15% seen once, with around 5% in the top ten. The sample comes from a study of T-cell reconstitution after alpha-beta-depleted transplantation in children. This receptor was taken from a male patient younger than 18 who had a stem cell transplant for acute lymphoblastic leukemia, so the T cells may come from the graft donor. Material: PBMCs, mostly from graft donor cells, obtained 360 days after TCRalphabeta/CD19-depleted stem cell transplant.

This CDR3 is CASRPPTGGAGYGYTF. The CDR3 region has the DNA TGTGCCAGCAGGCCCCCCACAGGGGGCGCGGGCTATGGCTACACCTTC. The gene calls are TRBV7-9 and TRBJ1-2; 9 bases are shared with TRBD1. The V segment lost 6 bases and the J segment 4 bases; nucleotides outside the gene matches: 12. The CDR3 is made up of 16 amino acids. Germline values: CDR1 SEHNR, CDR2 FQNEAQ (reference sequence).